These 2 T cell receptor beta chains came from one sample sequenced in a study of T cell repertoires in ileal Crohn's disease. Clones were sequenced by immunoSEQ multiplex PCR, and TCRdb holds only the in-frame ones, with some missing. The sample has fewer than 3,500 clones; around 90% are singletons. Before sorting, lamina propria lymphocytes were separated from surgical specimens by density gradient. Sequenced material: CD4+ T cells sorted from the ileum. The receptors shown here come from an adult with Crohn's disease.

CDR3 sequence reads: CASKTRGDTYEQYF. The DNA of the CDR3 is TGTGCCAGCAAGACGCGGGGGGATACCTACGAGCAGTACTTC. The chain couples TRBV5-5 to TRBJ2-7; 8 bases map to TRBD2. The CDR3 has 14 residues. Per germline, CDR1 SGHKS and CDR2 YYEKEE (reference sequence). Losses at the gene ends were 6 bases for V and 2 bases for J; bases not matched to a gene: 7.

V and J are TRBV9 and TRBJ1-3; D is uncertain. CDR1 SGDLS and CDR2 YYNGEE come from the germline V gene. The V end lost 4 bases, the J end lost 0 bases, and 11 bases lay between the germline ends. This CDR3 has 15 amino acids. CDR3 region: CASSPREDSGNTIYF. The CDR3 nucleotides are TGTGCCAGCAGCCCCCGCGAAGACTCTGGAAACACCATATATTTT.